This T cell receptor (beta chain) was recorded in a study of blood T cell repertoires in COVID-19. Study context: Samples representing acute and convalescent COVID-19 were sourced from the United States, Italy and Spain.

The CDR3 contains 13 residues. The germline gives CDR1 SGHNT, CDR2 YYREEE (reference sequence). The V end was cut by 2 bases, the J end by 4 bases, with 8 bases between. Original analysis: The authors estimated nucleated cell counts from reference gene primer amplification. Here immunoSEQ multiplex PCR was the method, and the copy in TCRdb shows in-frame clones only, minus some. That table is the source of V, J and clone size, and D and trimming were worked out from the DNA. The table has around 230,000 clones, almost 85% seen once. Those enrolled, adults aged roughly 18 to 89 years, came from about two dozen US areas.

The chain is built from TRBV5-4 and TRBJ2-3; D is unclear. The TCR comes from a man aged 35-49 years who had recovered from COVID-19. Specimen: PBMCs or T cells enriched from blood (not recorded which). The CDR3, as DNA: TGTGCCAGCAGCTTATCTTCCCCAGATACGCAGTATTTT. Protein product: CASSLSSPDTQYF.